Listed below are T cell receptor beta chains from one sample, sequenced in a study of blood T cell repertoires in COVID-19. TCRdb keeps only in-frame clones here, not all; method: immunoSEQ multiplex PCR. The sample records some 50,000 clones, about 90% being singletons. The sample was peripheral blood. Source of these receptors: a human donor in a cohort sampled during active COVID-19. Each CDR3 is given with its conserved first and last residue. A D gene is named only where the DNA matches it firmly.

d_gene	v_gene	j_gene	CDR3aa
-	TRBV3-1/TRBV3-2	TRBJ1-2	CASSPRGSPYGYTF
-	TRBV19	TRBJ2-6	CASTGEISSGANVLTF
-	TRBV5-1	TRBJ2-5	CASSPLSAGQGETQYF
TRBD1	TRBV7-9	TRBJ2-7	CASSSTPGQESFSSYEQYF
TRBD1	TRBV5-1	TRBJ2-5	CASSLASGQGAQETQYF
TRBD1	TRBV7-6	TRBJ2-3	CASSSAGQGTDTQYF
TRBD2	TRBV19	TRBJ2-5	CASSVSSGDQETQYF
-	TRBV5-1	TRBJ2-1	CASSFKGQTRDEQFF
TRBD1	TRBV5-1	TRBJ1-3	CASSLQGNSGNTIYF
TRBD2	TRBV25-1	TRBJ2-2	CASRAGLASNTGELFF
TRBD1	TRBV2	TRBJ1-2	CASRPLDRVEGYTF
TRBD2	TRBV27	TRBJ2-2	CASRLALAGGVTGELFF
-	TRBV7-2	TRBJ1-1	CASSLSSSGLTEAFF
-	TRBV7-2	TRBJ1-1	CASSLVGGEGLAFF
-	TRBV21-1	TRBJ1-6	CASKLDSVNSPLHF
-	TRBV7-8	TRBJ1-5	CASSSGNGRFSNQPQHF
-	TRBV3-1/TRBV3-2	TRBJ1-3	CASSQAGVAGHRYTIYF
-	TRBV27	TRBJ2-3	CASSYRGTADTQYF
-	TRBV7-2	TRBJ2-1	CASGRQRSSYNEQFF
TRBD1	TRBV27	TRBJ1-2	CASSFTGAHGYTF
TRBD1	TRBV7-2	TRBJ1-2	CASSLARTGGGYTF
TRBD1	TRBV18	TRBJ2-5	CASSPTAGQGQETQYF
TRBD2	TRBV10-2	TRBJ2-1	CASSEFGTSGGAVNEQFF
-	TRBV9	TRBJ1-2	CASSLGVGAFYGYTF
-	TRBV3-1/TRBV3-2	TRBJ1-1	CASSSLRNTEAFF
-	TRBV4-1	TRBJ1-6	CASSQSVGEPLHF
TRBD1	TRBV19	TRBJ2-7	CASSIRTGGHYEQYF
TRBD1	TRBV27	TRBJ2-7	CASSLWAGTGGDYEQYF
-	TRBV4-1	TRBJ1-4	CASEGRGEKLFF
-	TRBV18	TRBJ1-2	CASSPRTPGGDYGYTF
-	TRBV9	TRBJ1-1	CASSAPNRDTEAFF
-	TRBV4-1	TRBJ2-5	CASSQVPGGPSSQETQYF
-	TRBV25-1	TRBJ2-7	CASSKLDPEQYF
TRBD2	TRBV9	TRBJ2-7	CASSPRTSGDYEQYF
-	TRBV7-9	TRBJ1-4	CASSLVLGQGRKKLFF
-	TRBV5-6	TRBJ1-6	CASSTPRGVYNSPLHF
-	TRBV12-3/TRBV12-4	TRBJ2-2	CASSLRESGELFF
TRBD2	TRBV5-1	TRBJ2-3	CASSLWTSGTDTQYF
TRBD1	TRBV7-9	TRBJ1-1	CASSPPNRDSSNTEAFF
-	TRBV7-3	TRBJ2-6	CASSPEVSGANVLTF
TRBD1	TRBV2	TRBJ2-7	CASRQRTGYEQYF